This record concerns one T cell receptor beta chain sequence. The length of the CDR3 is 14 residues. In germline, CDR1 is LNHDA, CDR2 SQIVND (reference sequence). V lost 10 bases to trimming and J lost 1 base; unmatched junction nucleotides: 6. This entry is derived from a study of blood T cell repertoires in COVID-19. Study context: Specimens from acute and convalescent COVID-19 originated in the United States, Italy and Spain.

Per the original data handling: Nucleated cell number was recorded as an estimate derived from reference gene primer amplification. Only in-frame clones appear in the TCRdb table, and some are missing; sequencing was by immunoSEQ multiplex PCR. V, J and clone size derive from that table, while D and trimming were established from the DNA sequence. The repertoire holds some 41,000 clones, with 70% to 90% as singletons. The TCR was taken from a man aged 60-69 years with active COVID-19. The chain couples TRBV19 to TRBJ2-1, with 8 bases matching TRBD2. Material: peripheral blood. This CDR3 is CATGTSGSYNEQFF. DNA for the CDR3: TGTGCCACCGGGACTAGTGGGTCCTACAATGAGCAGTTCTTC.